The subject of this entry is one TCR beta chain. What it binds is not known. Clones were read by immunoSEQ multiplex PCR, and TCRdb kept only the in-frame ones, dropping some. Of around 80,000 clones listed, 65% to 90% are singletons. This sample is part of a study of OX40 agonist ivuxolimab in advanced cancers. Exclusion of a patient followed from autoimmune disease history or systemic immunosuppression. Study-wide findings and caveats: Some nonresponders additionally presented with little normalized T-cell clonal expansion.

There are 15 residues in the CDR3. V was cut by 4 bases and J by 2 bases, with 14 bases left in between. Germline CDR1 reads LGHNA; CDR2 reads YNFKEQ. The sequencing used CD4+ or CD8+ T cells sorted from blood, collected in a trial of the OX40 agonist ivuxolimab. The source is an adult with an advanced solid tumor such as melanoma, head and neck, liver or kidney cancer. The V call is TRBV4-2, the J call TRBJ1-1, with D perhaps matching TRBD1 (5 bases). CDR3 loop: CASSLNRDRNTEAFF. CDR3 nucleotide sequence: TGTGCCAGCAGCCTAAACCGGGACCGCAACACTGAAGCTTTCTTT.